This T cell receptor beta chain comes out of a study of patients and donors after allogeneic stem cell transplantation. This clonotype was seen only a few times. TCRdb recomputed calls from the RT-PCR reads with MiXCR, one row per CDR3 protein. Of about 200,000 distinct CDR3 sequences listed, 40% to 45% are singletons. Trimming pared 2 bases from V and 8 bases from J, leaving 10 bases between. This CDR3 is 13 amino acids long. CDR1 is LGHNA and CDR2 is YNFKEQ in the germline V gene. The sequence was collected from a human donor who was either an allogeneic HSCT recipient or a stem cell or donor lymphocyte infusion donor (not recorded which). It is not recorded whose cells these are; they may come from a transplant donor. The chain employs TRBV4-2 and TRBJ1-5; D remains unclear. Sample: blood, either unsorted or a sorted T cell fraction (not recorded which). The DNA of the CDR3 is TGTGCCAGCAGCCAACGGTTATCTGAGCCCCAGCATTTT. Translation gives CASSQRLSEPQHF.